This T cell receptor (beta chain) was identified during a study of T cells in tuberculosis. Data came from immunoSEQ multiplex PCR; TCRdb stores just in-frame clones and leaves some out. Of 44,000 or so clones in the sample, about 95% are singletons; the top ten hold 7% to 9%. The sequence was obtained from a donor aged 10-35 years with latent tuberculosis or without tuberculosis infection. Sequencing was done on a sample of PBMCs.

DNA of the CDR3: TGTGCCAGCAGCCCTGGGACTAGCGGGGGCCCGAACACCGGGGAGCTGTTTTTT. Amino acids: CASSPGTSGGPNTGELFF. V usage is TRBV7-3 and J usage is TRBJ2-2, with 14 positions matching TRBD2. Germline CDR1 reads SGHTA; CDR2 reads FQGTGA. Germline trimming cut 5 bases from V and 0 bases from J; bases unmatched to any gene: 5. The CDR3 contains 18 residues. The entire variable domain, with the rest obtained from reference TRBV7-3 and TRBJ2-2, is as follows: GAGVSQTPSNKVTEKGKYVELRCDPISGHTALYWYRQSLGQGPEFLIYFQGTGAADDSGLPNDRFFAVRPEGSVSTLKIQRTERGDSAVYLCASSPGTSGGPNTGELFFGEGSRLTVL.